A single T cell receptor beta chain is shown here with its context. The sample belongs to a study of blood T cell repertoires in COVID-19. The wider study: The origin of the acute and convalescent COVID-19 samples was the United States, Italy and Spain. PBMCs, B-cell-depleted T cells, or T cells provided the cDNA or gDNA that made up the material.

Authors' methods: By means of reference gene primer amplification, nucleated cell counts were estimated. Here immunoSEQ multiplex PCR was the method, and the copy in TCRdb shows in-frame clones only, minus some. The V and J calls and clone size are taken from that table; D and trimming were inferred from the DNA. The sample yields more than 300,000 clones, around 88% seen once. Germline V gives CDR1 SGHRS, CDR2 YFSETQ. This CDR3 has 15 amino acids. V was clipped by 3 bases and J by 6 bases; unmatched bases: 5. This receptor was obtained from a woman aged 50 to 65 with acute or convalescent COVID-19. The chain combines TRBV5-1 with TRBJ1-5; 11 nucleotides agree with TRBD1. Sequenced material: peripheral blood. The CDR3 DNA sequence: TGCGCCAGCAGCTCGGGACAGGGGGTCAGTCAGCCCCAGCATTTT. This sequence encodes CASSSGQGVSQPQHF. The full variable domain, in which reference TRBV5-1 and TRBJ1-5 provide the parts outside the CDR3, is KAGVTQTPRYLIKTRGQQVTLSCSPISGHRSVSWYQQTPGQGLQFLFEYFSETQRNKGNFPGRFSGRQFSNSRSEMNVSTLELGDSALYLCASSSGQGVSQPQHFGDGTRLSIL.